This T cell receptor beta chain was profiled in a study of T cell repertoires in cytomegalovirus infection. About the study: A matching HLA type, together with CMV infection, was signaled by public TCR beta signatures.

The germline V gene encodes CDR1 SEHNR and CDR2 FQNEAQ (reference sequence). This CDR3 has 14 residues. V shed 6 bases and J 5 bases; nucleotides not matched to a gene: 7. Study outcomes and limitations: Identification of carriers of CMV plus the relevant HLA was achieved through cumulative public TCR beta family frequency. Across the ex vivo response, the dominant clonotypes were HLA-C-restricted CMV-specific TCR beta clonotypes.

TCRdb independently ran MiXCR on the reads; one entry per CDR3 protein. The data show nearly 550,000 distinct CDR3 sequences, 16% seen once. This clonotype was counted many times. Its antigen is not identified. This chain uses TRBV7-9 with TRBJ2-7; 10 bases agree with TRBD1. The sample taken for sequencing was CD8+ T cells from PBMCs. This TCR came from a human donor in good health (CMV status not recorded). Some clones in this sample may be carry-over from other donors' samples. CDR3 residues: CASSPRDRGDEQYF. In DNA, the CDR3 is TGTGCCAGCAGTCCCCGGGACAGGGGCGACGAGCAGTACTTC. Full variable domain (rest looked up from reference TRBV7-9 and TRBJ2-7): DTGVSQNPRHKITKRGQNVTFRCDPISEHNRLYWYRQTLGQGPEFLTYFQNEAQLEKSRLLSDRFSAERPKGSFSTLEIQRTEQGDSAMYLCASSPRDRGDEQYFGPGTRLTVT.